This T cell receptor (beta chain) derives from a study of cytomegalovirus exposure and HLA in healthy donors. The PCR employed 60 Vbeta primers together with 13 Jbeta primers. The table came from immunoSEQ multiplex PCR; TCRdb's copy has only in-frame clones and leaves some out. The data show around 200,000 clones, about 85% seen once. CDR3 length: 14 residues. Trimming at V came to 5 bases and at J to 4 bases, leaving 3 bases not matched to a gene. Germline CDR1 is MNHEY and CDR2 is SVGAGI. The receptor was derived from a woman between 50 and 59 years old in good health and CMV-seropositive. Material for sequencing was PBMCs. The chain couples TRBV6-5 to TRBJ1-1, with 11 bases matching TRBD1. CDR3 sequence reads: CASSRGQGATEAFF. CDR3 nucleotides: TGTGCCAGCAGTCGCGGACAGGGGGCCACTGAAGCTTTCTTT.